The present T cell receptor (beta chain) was sequenced within a study of monozygotic twins with inflammatory bowel disease. After re-calling the 5' RACE reads, TCRdb lists one entry per CDR3 protein, DNA absent. The table counts about 130,000 distinct CDR3 sequences; around 1.3% lies in the top ten. This CDR3 is 17 amino acids long. Germline CDR1 MGHRA, CDR2 YSYEKL. The chain links TRBV4-1 to TRBJ2-1; the TCRdb D gene call, TRBD1, has no DNA to confirm it. The sequence derives from a human donor with ulcerative colitis or Crohn's disease, or a healthy co-twin of an affected twin (not recorded which). The sample comprised blood. This CDR3 is CASSRGGGPSSYNEQFF.